This T cell receptor beta chain was found in a study of shared clonotypes between healthy human individuals (dated by TCRdb to 2018 to 2020). Turning to the overall study: Three men and two women, aged 18 to 49 years, made up the cohort. To increase sequencing depth and limit assay-specific biases, different laboratories used diverse techniques to prepare libraries and sequence TCR repertoires. Per donor, leukapheresis produced somewhere between about 0.85 and 9.5 billion PBMCs. To estimate repertoire size and how much clonotype sharing occurs between individuals, the study deeply sequenced the blood TCR repertoires of several healthy adults. For each donor, three plates each were used for CD4 naive and CD4 memory, two plates were used for CD8 naive, and one plate was used for CD8 memory. Points the paper makes about the study in general: Sampling was limited to blood, and TCR repertoires in tissue likely differ from TCR repertoires in blood. Incomplete sequencing was indicated by rarefaction of sorted-subset datasets, despite the large sequencing depth. Roughly 5% of naive CD4, 3.5% of naive CD8, around 2.3% of memory CD4, and 0.4% of memory CD8 clonotypes were shared across several donors. Higher generation probabilities were observed for clonotypes shared by all four sorted-subset donors than for non-shared clonotypes. Based on pairwise subsampling, the degree of clonotype sharing among donors was expected to be affected by sequencing depth. Estimated clonotype richness was generally larger for naive than for memory subsets. Because the study included a small number of donors, the genetic and exposure-history diversity represented was limited.

TCR CDR3 regions were amplified from genomic DNA by multiplex PCR using the deep immunoSEQ assay. For each cell subset, the extracted genomic DNA was distributed evenly across all wells of several immunoSEQ 96-well plates, and each plate served as one replicate. For sorted subsets, 150 to 200 ng genomic DNA, equal to approximately 30,000 T cell genomes, was loaded into each replicate PCR. The purified libraries were quantified using a Qubit 3.0 fluorometer, sized with a Bioanalyzer 2100, and then quantified again using the KAPA Library Quantification kit. Each immunoSEQ 96-well plate was sequenced on its own single-read 150-cycle Illumina NextSeq 550 flow cell. The published analysis was carried out like this. Because the immunoSEQ output held only junctional sequences and lacked quality scores, the filtering could not match the filtering applied to full-length reads. To assign V/J genes and CDR3, sequences were annotated using PyIR, a Python wrapper for IgBLAST v1.9, with IMGT germline references. Reads were removed for weak V/J assignments (E-value above 1e-6), missing CDR3, stop codons, out-of-frame junctions, or ambiguous translated residues. A V3J clonotype was defined by an identical inferred V gene, J gene, and CDR3 amino acid sequence. The percentage overlap between two repertoires was calculated by dividing the number of shared unique clonotypes by the size of the smaller repertoire. Richness of each repertoire was evaluated using RTK rarefaction, the Chao1 estimator, and Recon v2.1 estimates of unobserved clonotypes. For all TCRbeta clonotypes obtained by the gDNA method from a few donors, generation probabilities were computed with OLGA. TCRdb's version of the immuneACCESS table is confined to in-frame rearrangements and falls short of the full clone set. An unresolved V gene accounts for under half of the shortfall where checked; the remainder is of unknown origin. Clone size and V and J calls were adopted from that table, with D and trimming inferred from the DNA. Counted in this sample were fewer than 700,000 clones; roughly 95% of them appeared once. The ten biggest clones cover around 0.12% of the sample.

Concerning this clone: Its antigen remains undetermined. Per-nucleotide qualities are absent, and no much larger clonotype sits a single base away.

Sequences KGHSH (CDR1) and LQKENI (CDR2) are obtained from the germline V gene. Trimming leaves V shorter by 2 bases and J shorter by 2 bases, with the junction holding 7 bases beyond the gene matches. Counted from cysteine to phenylalanine, this CDR3 has 18 amino acids. Only CDR3 DNA remains: 54 bases, in frame from the first base. CD8 naive samples were obtained by positive selection for CCR7 among CD45RO-negative cells, yielding a CD45RA+CCR7+ population from which TemRA cells were excluded. Healthy HIV-negative adults with no recently reported acute infections or vaccinations were included as donors. Every donor was a Caucasian adult living in Nashville, Tennessee, USA. Blood was obtained by leukapheresis, after which PBMCs were separated by Ficoll-Histopaque density gradient centrifugation and cryopreserved in liquid nitrogen vapor phase. Analytical flow cytometry was used to check the purity and quantity of every magnetically sorted T cell population. Each sorted fraction had its genomic DNA isolated and then quantified by UV absorbance on a Nanodrop 2000c.

This TCR came from a woman under 40 in good health. The source material was naive CD8+ T cells sorted from blood. What the cell subset or site label conveys for this sample: CD45RA+CCR7+. Recombination linked TRBV18 to TRBJ2-7, with 15 bases aligning to TRBD2. The CDR3 amino acid sequence is: CASSPAGLAGGTTYEQYF. The nucleotides read TGTGCCAGCTCACCAGCGGGACTAGCGGGAGGAACTACCTACGAGCAGTACTTC.